This T cell receptor (beta chain) was retrieved from a study of blood T cells in healthy people across ages. Losses at the gene ends were 7 bases for V and 8 bases for J; bases not matched to a gene: 6. The CDR3 contains 13 residues. Germline CDR1 and CDR2: MDHEN and SYDVKM. Alongside a J-beta primer mix, a sample-barcoded 5' primer served in a second PCR lasting about 7 to 12 cycles. The authors tagged each cDNA molecule using a template-switch adaptor with 12 random nucleotides. MiXCR, run by TCRdb on the 5' RACE reads, gives a single entry per CDR3 protein. The data contain fewer than 1,200,000 distinct CDR3 sequences, 20% to 25% of them singletons. Donors gave around 10 milliliters of peripheral blood apiece. This clonotype has only a few counts. A further study also used this sample, focusing on T cells of mothers and their children. That source reports: Donors were three healthy Caucasian mothers and their six children. The second PCR used the M1S primer, and this primer added sample barcodes and 2-4 random nucleotides.

Source material: blood. This chain connects TRBV28 to TRBJ2-1, with 9 bases aligning to TRBD2. The receptor was isolated from a girl aged 2 to 10 in good health. CDR3 coding DNA: TGTGCCAGCAATCGTAGCGGGAGACATGAGCAGTTCTTC. Amino acids: CASNRSGRHEQFF. The whole variable domain, remainder taken from reference TRBV28 and TRBJ2-1, is DVKVTQSSRYLVKRTGEKVFLECVQDMDHENMFWYRQDPGLGLRLIYFSYDVKMKEKGDIPEGYSVSREKKERFSLILESASTNQTSMYLCASNRSGRHEQFFGPGTRLTVL.